A single sample is the source of the 32 T cell receptor beta chains below, sequenced in a study of blood T cell repertoires in COVID-19. The protocol was immunoSEQ multiplex PCR, while the TCRdb copy is restricted to in-frame clones and leaves out a portion. The sample gives about 180,000 clones, around 86% of which show up once; under 3% is in the top ten. Sequenced input: peripheral blood. Receptors originate from a woman in her twenties or thirties with active or convalescent COVID-19.

This clone was observed once. This chain joins TRBV2 and TRBJ2-3; 8 bases are shared with TRBD2. CDR3 size: 16 residues. V lost 6 bases and J lost 2; bases outside the gene matches: 10. From germline, CDR1 is SNHLY and CDR2 FYNNEI. DNA for the CDR3: TGTGCCAGCAGCGATTACGGGGGGGGCATCACAGATACGCAGTATTTT. Its translation is CASSDYGGGITDTQYF.

The chain couples TRBV28 to TRBJ1-5, with D possibly matching TRBD1 (6 bases). The CDR3 totals 20 residues. Trimming stripped 6 bases from V and 1 base from J, with 28 bases between. Germline CDR1 and CDR2: MDHEN and SYDVKM. The CDR3 sequence: CASRPLGHTGSWGSNQPQHF. The CDR3 DNA reads as TGTGCCAGCAGGCCCCTGGGACATACAGGGTCCTGGGGGAGCAATCAGCCCCAGCATTTT.

The chain carries TRBV5-3 and TRBJ2-2, with 16 bases fitting TRBD2. TRBV5-3 is annotated as an ORF whose role is uncertain. The CDR3 has 21 residues. Trimming cost V 0 bases and J 4 bases; bases outside gene matches: 12. CDR3 DNA: TGTGCCAGAAGCTTGGGGTTCGAGGGACTAGCGGGAGGGCAGGGCACCGGGGAGCTGTTTTTT. Residues: CARSLGFEGLAGGQGTGELFF.

The V gene is TRBV6-5, the J gene TRBJ1-5; D may be TRBD1 (5 bases). Per germline, CDR1 MNHEY and CDR2 SVGAGI. Trimming pared 6 bases from V and 2 bases from J, leaving 11 bases between. This CDR3 is built from 14 residues. The CDR3 sequence: CASRAGLGNQPQHF. The CDR3 nucleotides are TGTGCCAGCAGAGCGGGACTTGGCAATCAGCCCCAGCATTTT.

V and J are TRBV2 and TRBJ1-1; possible D gene TRBD1, 5 bases. Per the germline V gene, CDR1 is SNHLY and CDR2 is FYNNEI. The V and J ends lost 6 bases and 0 bases respectively, with 11 bases between them. This CDR3 spans 14 amino acids. This CDR3 reads CASSAQGMNTEAFF. The DNA for the CDR3 is TGTGCCAGCAGCGCCCAGGGCATGAACACTGAAGCTTTCTTT. The full variable domain, its missing parts supplied by reference TRBV2 and TRBJ1-1, is EPEVTQTPSHQVTQMGQEVILRCVPISNHLYFYWYRQILGQKVEFLVSFYNNEISEKSEIFDDQFSVERPDGSNFTLKIRSTKLEDSAMYFCASSAQGMNTEAFFGQGTRLTVV.

This clone was detected once. This chain links TRBV5-1 with TRBJ1-1; D gene uncertain. This CDR3 comprises 13 residues. Looked up from germline, CDR1 is SGHRS and CDR2 is YFSETQ. Trimming took off 4 bases at V and 0 bases at J, with 7 bases between the two ends. CDR3: CASSREMNTEAFF. The CDR3 DNA follows: TGCGCCAGCAGCAGGGAGATGAACACTGAAGCTTTCTTT.

The chain is built from TRBV20-1 and TRBJ2-7, with D maybe TRBD1 (6 bases). The germline gives CDR1 DFQATT, CDR2 SNEGSKA (reference sequence). V lost 3 bases to trimming and J lost 3 bases, with 15 bases between them. The CDR3 extends over 14 amino acids. CDR3 loop: CSASSGDIDYEQYF. The CDR3 region has the DNA TGCAGTGCTAGTTCTGGGGACATTGACTACGAGCAGTACTTC.

V gene TRBV19 combines with J gene TRBJ1-4; 7 nucleotides line up with TRBD1. The junction had 9 bases not matched to a gene; V was cut back by 5 bases and J by 0 bases. This CDR3 spans 17 amino acids. Germline V gene lookup returns CDR1 LNHDA and CDR2 SQIVND (reference sequence). CDR3 in DNA: TGTGCCAGTAGTGACCCCAGGGGGAGTGCAACTAATGAAAAACTGTTTTTT. Encoded protein: CASSDPRGSATNEKLFF.

This chain joins TRBV27 and TRBJ1-2; the match to TRBD1 covers 9 bases. In germline, CDR1 is MNHEY, CDR2 SMNVEV (reference sequence). This CDR3 is built from 15 residues. V shed 4 bases, J shed 4 bases, and the junction held 7 bases outside the gene matches. The CDR3 sequence: CASSSPGTGLYGYTF. The CDR3 nucleotides are TGTGCCAGCAGTTCCCCCGGGACAGGGCTCTATGGCTACACCTTC.

The genes are TRBV7-2 and TRBJ2-3; perhaps TRBD1 as D (6 bases). The germline CDR1 and CDR2 sequences are SGHTA and FQGNSA. V was clipped by 5 bases and J by 4 bases, with 10 bases between them. CDR3 size: 13 residues. CDR3 bases: TGTGCCAGCAGCGCCAAGGGGGCAGATACGCAGTATTTT. Translating it yields CASSAKGADTQYF.

J is TRBJ2-7 and V is TRBV18; 10 bases match TRBD1. V lost 4 bases, J lost 2 bases, and 8 bases stayed unmatched. The CDR3 totals 16 residues. Germline V lookup: CDR1 KGHSH, CDR2 LQKENI. The CDR3 is CASSHSTGQGTYEQYF. The CDR3 nucleotides are TGTGCCAGCTCACACTCCACGGGACAGGGGACCTACGAGCAGTACTTC.

This chain joins TRBV7-6 and TRBJ2-2; 8 bases agree with TRBD2. The V gene's germline CDR1 is SGHVS and CDR2 FNYEAQ. The ends lost 5 bases at V and 7 bases at J; junction bases unmatched: 12. CDR3 length: 16 amino acids. CDR3 sequence (DNA): TGTGCCAGCAGCATTTCAGCGGGAGAAAGAATCGGGGAGCTGTTTTTT. It is translated as CASSISAGERIGELFF.

The chain carries TRBV15 and TRBJ1-2, with 9 bases that match TRBD1. The CDR3 consists of 14 residues. V trimming: 3 bases; J trimming: 7 bases; junction bases outside the gene matches: 6. Germline V gene data show CDR1 as LNHNV and CDR2 as YYDKDF (reference sequence). The CDR3 region is CATSSTGGWSGYTF. The CDR3, as DNA: TGTGCCACCAGCAGCACAGGGGGCTGGAGTGGCTACACCTTC. Drawing the rest from reference TRBV15 and TRBJ1-2, the complete variable domain is DAMVIQNPRYQVTQFGKPVTLSCSQTLNHNVMYWYQQKSSQAPKLLFHYYDKDFNNEADTPDNFQSRRPNTSFCFLDIRSPGLGDTAMYLCATSSTGGWSGYTFGSGTRLTVV.

The chain combines TRBV11-2 with TRBJ1-1; D ambiguous. CDR3 size: 14 residues. With 2 bases removed from V and 1 base from J, the gap between germline ends came to 8 bases. Germline CDR1 reads SGHAT; CDR2 reads FQNNGV. Here the CDR3 reads CASSLFEGNTEAFF. In DNA form, the CDR3 reads TGTGCCAGCAGCTTATTTGAGGGGAACACTGAAGCTTTCTTT.

This chain uses TRBV10-3 with TRBJ1-5; TRBD1 matches 10 bases. Germline V gene sequence: CDR1 ENHRY, CDR2 SYGVKD. J gave up 6 bases and V 4 bases, and 3 bases lay outside the gene matches. The CDR3 extends over 14 amino acids. CDR3 sequence reads: CAISGQGAGQPQHF. Here the CDR3 DNA reads TGTGCCATCAGTGGACAGGGGGCAGGTCAGCCCCAGCATTTT.

This rearrangement joins TRBV20-1 to TRBJ2-7, with 12 bases lining up with TRBD2. V shed 3 bases, J shed 4 bases, and the junction held 13 bases outside the gene matches. The CDR3 contains 17 residues. From germline, CDR1 is DFQATT and CDR2 SNEGSKA (reference sequence). The CDR3 here is CSASSSGRALGIYEQYF. The CDR3 DNA reads TGCAGTGCTAGTTCTAGCGGGAGGGCCCTGGGTATATACGAGCAGTACTTC.

The chain joins TRBV18 to TRBJ1-4; tentatively, D is TRBD1 (5 bases). This CDR3 comprises 15 residues. Germline V gives CDR1 KGHSH, CDR2 LQKENI. V shed 0 bases and J shed 7 bases, with 12 bases lying between them. In nucleotides, the CDR3 is TGTGCCAGCTCACCACCGGGGGAGGTCCGTGAAAAACTGTTTTTT. Translating it yields CASSPPGEVREKLFF.

The V call is TRBV7-6, the J call TRBJ1-1; D remains ambiguous. The CDR3 totals 12 residues. Germline CDR1 is SGHVS and CDR2 is FNYEAQ. V was cut by 1 base and J by 7 bases, with 7 bases left in between. The CDR3 protein is CASSLGGGEAFF. CDR3 nucleotides: TGTGCCAGCAGCTTAGGGGGAGGTGAAGCTTTCTTT.

The V gene is TRBV7-6, the J gene TRBJ2-1; D remains ambiguous. Trimming removed 1 base from V and 0 bases from J, with 13 bases in between. CDR3 length equals 17 residues. Germline CDR1 and CDR2: SGHVS and FNYEAQ. CDR3 nucleotide sequence: TGTGCCAGCAGCTTAGTCGCGGTATTGAGCTCCTACAATGAGCAGTTCTTC. This gives the protein CASSLVAVLSSYNEQFF.

This clone was seen just once. The CDR3 region has the DNA TGTGCCAGCAGCCAAGTTTGGGCGGACAGACTGTTCTTC. Its protein product is CASSQVWADRLFF. The V gene is TRBV14, the J gene TRBJ2-1; a possible D gene is TRBD1 (6 bases). Trimming shortened V by 1 base and J by 15 bases, and 16 bases separated the two germline ends. The CDR3 is made up of 13 amino acids. Germline CDR1 SGHDN, CDR2 FVKESK.

The rearrangement links TRBV9 to TRBJ2-3; TRBD2 matches at 10 bases. CDR3 length equals 18 residues. After removal of 2 bases from V and 0 bases from J, the junction contained 9 bases not matched to a gene. Germline V gene data show CDR1 as SGDLS and CDR2 as YYNGEE. CDR3 protein: CASSVSGLAGDSTDTQYF. CDR3 DNA: TGTGCCAGCAGCGTCTCGGGCCTAGCGGGAGATAGCACAGATACGCAGTATTTT.

The chain has TRBV27 and TRBJ1-5, with D maybe TRBD1 (6 bases). V was shortened by 5 bases and J by 0 bases, with 11 bases between the two germline ends. Per germline, CDR1 MNHEY and CDR2 SMNVEV (reference sequence). This CDR3 has 15 residues. This chain's CDR3 is CASSLQGHSNQPQHF. DNA for the CDR3: TGTGCCAGCAGTCTACAGGGTCATAGCAATCAGCCCCAGCATTTT.

The chain links TRBV28 to TRBJ1-2, with 7 bases identical to TRBD1. The V gene end was trimmed by 5 bases and the J gene end by 1 base; junction bases not matched to a gene: 7. Per germline, CDR1 MDHEN and CDR2 SYDVKM. CDR3 length: 15 residues. CDR3 in amino acids: CASSQHGTVNYGYTF. The CDR3 nucleotides read TGTGCCAGCAGTCAGCACGGGACAGTTAACTATGGCTACACCTTC.

The chain links TRBV3-1 (or the pseudogene TRBV3-2) to TRBJ2-1; 13 nucleotides align to TRBD2. The CDR3 totals 20 residues. V lost 2 bases to trimming and J lost 3 bases; unmatched junction nucleotides: 13. CDR1 and CDR2 (germline): LGHDT, YNNKEL (reference sequence). CDR3 sequence reads: CASSQRRARLAGGSYNEQFF. The CDR3 DNA is TGTGCCAGCAGCCAAAGACGCGCCCGACTAGCGGGAGGTAGCTACAATGAGCAGTTCTTC.

The chain's CDR3 is CASSLLAGSDQPQHF. The CDR3 region has the DNA TGTGCCAGCAGTTTATTGGCAGGGTCCGATCAGCCCCAGCATTTT. The rearrangement links TRBV28 to TRBJ1-5; maybe TRBD1 (5 bases). The CDR3 is made up of 15 amino acids. Germline CDR1 is MDHEN and CDR2 is SYDVKM. V gave up 1 base and J gave up 5 bases, with 12 bases separating them.

This chain joins TRBV18 and TRBJ1-5; a weak D match, TRBD1 (6 bases). This CDR3 contains 14 residues. CDR1 is KGHSH, CDR2 LQKENI, per germline. Trimming took off 3 bases at V and 1 base at J, with 7 bases between the two ends. Here the CDR3 reads CASSPDSSNQPQHF. DNA of the CDR3: TGTGCCAGCTCACCGGACAGCAGCAATCAGCCCCAGCATTTT.

J is TRBJ2-7 and V is TRBV2, with 7 bases that match TRBD2. From germline, CDR1 is SNHLY and CDR2 FYNNEI. With V trimmed by 0 bases and J by 7 bases, 3 bases remained unmatched. This CDR3 contains 13 residues. The CDR3 DNA follows: TGTGCCAGCAGTGAAGCGTCCGGGAGGGAGCAGTACTTC. It is translated as CASSEASGREQYF.

The chain joins TRBV19 to TRBJ1-5; 9 bases match TRBD1. The CDR3 runs 15 residues. CDR1 is LNHDA, CDR2 SQIVND, per germline (reference sequence). The V segment lost 7 bases and the J segment 2 bases; nucleotides outside the gene matches: 6. This chain's CDR3 is CASTRQGGGNQPQHF. Here the CDR3 DNA reads TGTGCCAGTACTAGACAGGGGGGTGGCAATCAGCCCCAGCATTTT.

This clone came up a few times. This chain connects TRBV28 to TRBJ1-6, with TRBD1 matching 9 bases. The V and J ends lost 4 bases and 9 bases, in that order; junction bases with no gene match: 7. Germline values: CDR1 MDHEN, CDR2 SYDVKM. The CDR3 consists of 15 residues. The CDR3 DNA sequence: TGTGCCAGCAGTTCAACCGGACAGGGGAGTTCACCCCTCCACTTT. Translated: CASSSTGQGSSPLHF.

This sequence joins TRBV28 and TRBJ2-3, with no clear D. CDR1 is MDHEN, CDR2 SYDVKM, per germline. This CDR3 contains 12 residues. The V gene lost 3 bases and the J gene lost 10 bases, with 11 bases spanning the gap. CDR3 amino acids: CASSFYETPQYF. The CDR3 nucleotides are TGTGCCAGCAGTTTCTACGAAACCCCGCAGTATTTT. Full variable domain (missing parts from reference TRBV28 and TRBJ2-3): DVKVTQSSRYLVKRTGEKVFLECVQDMDHENMFWYRQDPGLGLRLIYFSYDVKMKEKGDIPEGYSVSREKKERFSLILESASTNQTSMYLCASSFYETPQYFGPGTRLTVL.

This clone occurred once. This sequence joins TRBV7-2 and TRBJ2-3; 7 bases align to TRBD2. The CDR3 runs 16 residues. CDR1 is SGHTA and CDR2 is FQGNSA in the germline V gene. V lost 8 bases to trimming and J lost 2 bases; unmatched junction nucleotides: 13. The CDR3 DNA reads as TGTGCCAGCGGACCCGGACGGGGGGTTATCACAGATACGCAGTATTTT. Residues: CASGPGRGVITDTQYF.

The V call is TRBV2, the J call TRBJ2-5, with TRBD2 as a possible D gene (7 bases). The CDR3 sequence is 13 residues long. V was cut by 6 bases and J by 4 bases, with 12 bases left in between. CDR1 SNHLY and CDR2 FYNNEI come from the germline V gene. The CDR3 coding sequence is TGTGCCAGCAGATTGGGGGGGCGAGAGACCCAGTACTTC. Translated: CASRLGGRETQYF.